This entry features one T cell receptor beta chain sequence. Its antigen is still unknown. The sample holds no much larger clone one base away, and base qualities are not on file. The data are from a study of cytomegalovirus exposure and HLA in healthy donors (dated by TCRdb to between 2016 and 2019). About the full investigation: According to a later analysis, one platform produced both the roughly 120 validation repertoires and the approximately 660 repertoires of the first cohort. The aim of the study was to test whether cataloging public T cell receptors could identify signatures of past pathogen exposure. A separate validation cohort of approximately 130 different subjects was used in addition to the roughly 620-subject first cohort. The study combined high-throughput TCR immunosequencing, statistical association of individual TCRs with disease status, and machine learning to predict cytomegalovirus infection status. What the study reported, not specific to this receptor: In vitro tests confirmed that a few of the cytomegalovirus-associated TCR beta chains recognize cytomegalovirus antigens. The validation cohort had no HLA typing available for a later analysis, so co-occurrence within that cohort was assessed over all 120 or so repertoires. The study listed approximately 160 TCR beta chains as associated with cytomegalovirus. A later analysis found that TCRs clustered in the first cohort also tended to co-occur in the roughly 120 validation repertoires, with 94% of cluster scores above 0. The classifier was reported to diagnose cytomegalovirus status with high specificity and sensitivity in both the original cohort and the validation cohort. While some public TCRs were present in many individuals, most TCR sequences turned up only very rarely across donors. It was suggested by the authors that the approach could potentially be generalized to other disease states and immunological phenotypes.

V is reduced by 6 bases and J by 6 bases, leaving a spacing of 18 bases between them. Spanning cysteine to phenylalanine, the CDR3 consists of 15 amino acids. The DNA shown is the 45-base CDR3, in frame from base 1. CDR1 and CDR2 (MDHEN, SYDVKM) derive from the germline V gene. Separate from the roughly 650-subject first cohort, the validation cohort of 95 to 150 subjects was the group to which the donors belonged. To prepare the library, the immunoSEQ multiplex PCR assay was applied. As for how the authors treated the data: A statistical classification framework was developed to diagnose cytomegalovirus status using the catalog of TCR beta chain sequences. Here the immuneACCESS table is served through TCRdb, limited to in-frame sequences with V and J called. Missing clones are a known gap in these copies; in checked studies unresolved V genes cover under half, and the rest lacks a known reason. The V and J calls and the clone size are those of that table, but D and trimming were determined from the DNA. The table for this sample lists about 120,000 clones; 88% of them were counted only once. The biggest ten clones account for about 1.8% of the sample.

The specimen was PBMCs. The sequence was collected from a man between 18 and 35 years old in good health and CMV-seronegative. The receptor chain draws on TRBV28 and TRBJ1-5, with the D gene not confidently named. The nucleotide sequence reads TGTGCCAGCAGGACGACTTACACTGGTGGTCAGCCCCAGCATTTT. Its protein product is CASRTTYTGGQPQHF. Where the CDR3 stops, the reference TRBV28 and TRBJ1-5 genes take over; the full variable domain is DVKVTQSSRYLVKRTGEKVFLECVQDMDHENMFWYRQDPGLGLRLIYFSYDVKMKEKGDIPEGYSVSREKKERFSLILESASTNQTSMYLCASRTTYTGGQPQHFGDGTRLSIL.